This T cell receptor beta chain was documented in a study of blood T cell repertoires in COVID-19. At the level of the study: Samples came from the United States, Italy and Spain, spanning acute and convalescent COVID-19. PBMCs, B-cell-depleted T cells, or T cells provided the cDNA or gDNA that made up the material.

As originally analysed: Amplification from reference gene primers served as the basis for estimated nucleated cell counts. Clones were read by immunoSEQ multiplex PCR, and TCRdb kept only the in-frame ones, dropping some. That table furnishes V, J and clone size, whereas the DNA furnished D and trimming. The sample has 250,000 to 300,000 clones; approximately 91% are singletons. Deletions cut 4 bases from V and 5 bases from J, with 15 bases between. The CDR3 contains 14 residues. Germline CDR1 reads MNHEY; CDR2 reads SMNVEV (reference sequence). This TCR came from a woman aged 25 to 45 with COVID-19, enrolled during active disease. Material: peripheral blood. The chain uses TRBV27 and TRBJ2-7; a weak D match, TRBD1 (5 bases). CDR3 loop: CASSSNRLAHEQYF. Written as DNA, the CDR3 is TGTGCCAGCAGTTCTAACAGGTTGGCCCACGAGCAGTACTTC.